The 19 T cell receptor beta chains in this list originate from one sample, sequenced in a study of T cell changes during pregnancy in multiple sclerosis. The assay was immunoSEQ multiplex PCR, and TCRdb's table has in-frame clones only and misses some. The sample includes 15,000 or so clones, almost 85% seen only once; the top ten take 9% to 10%. The sequenced sample was CD8+ T cells from peripheral blood mononuclear cells, obtained in the second trimester of pregnancy. These receptor sequences come from a female donor in good health, enrolled as a control in a pregnancy study.

The J gene is TRBJ2-3, the V gene TRBV4-3; maybe TRBD2 (5 bases). The CDR3 length is 18 residues. Germline CDR1 and CDR2: LGHNA and YSLEER. The V end lost 4 bases, the J end lost 5 bases, and 25 bases lay between the germline ends. The CDR3 region is CASSRLGDSYQEGDTQYF. CDR3 DNA: TGCGCCAGCAGCCGCCTAGGCGATTCCTACCAAGAGGGAGATACGCAGTATTTT.

This clone was counted once. The J gene is TRBJ1-2, the V gene TRBV27; 10 bases line up with TRBD1. Germline V gene data show CDR1 as MNHEY and CDR2 as SMNVEV (reference sequence). CDR3 length: 14 amino acids. V gave up 4 bases and J gave up 4 bases; unmatched junction bases: 3. The CDR3 coding sequence is TGTGCCAGCAGTTCGGGACAGGGGTCCTATGGCTACACCTTC. It yields the protein CASSSGQGSYGYTF.

The chain employs TRBV19 and TRBJ1-6; a possible D gene is TRBD1 (6 bases). CDR1 LNHDA and CDR2 SQIVND come from the germline V gene (reference sequence). Trimming took 5 bases from V and 6 from J, leaving 8 bases between them. The CDR3 totals 13 residues. CDR3 loop: CASSDRSNSPLHF. In nucleotides, the CDR3 is TGTGCCAGTAGTGACAGGTCTAATTCACCCCTCCACTTT.

The genes are TRBV14 and TRBJ1-1, with a weak D call TRBD1 (5 bases). The CDR3 sequence is 15 residues long. V was shortened by 4 bases and J by 8 bases, with 20 bases between the two germline ends. Germline V gives CDR1 SGHDN, CDR2 FVKESK. The CDR3 sequence is CASSPTALKGKEAFF. CDR3 sequence (DNA): TGTGCCAGCAGCCCGACAGCCCTGAAGGGGAAAGAAGCTTTCTTT.

V is TRBV6-5 and J is TRBJ1-2, with TRBD1 as a possible D gene (6 bases). In germline, CDR1 is MNHEY, CDR2 SVGAGI. This CDR3 is 12 amino acids long. V shed 3 bases and J shed 8 bases, with 10 bases lying between them. As DNA, the CDR3 is TGTGCCAGCAGTTATACAGGGCGAGGCTACACCTTC. Residues: CASSYTGRGYTF.

The V call is TRBV4-1, the J call TRBJ1-4, with a possible D match to TRBD1 (6 bases). CDR1 is MGHRA and CDR2 is YSYEKL in the germline V gene. The ends were cut back, 6 bases at V and 5 bases at J, with 16 bases in the middle. The CDR3 loop spans 15 amino acids. The CDR3 sequence: CASRDAGVRNEKLFF. The CDR3 coding sequence is TGCGCCAGCAGGGATGCAGGGGTAAGGAATGAAAAACTGTTTTTT.

V gene TRBV5-5 combines with J gene TRBJ1-2; 7 positions agree with TRBD1. CDR1 and CDR2 (germline): SGHKS, YYEKEE (reference sequence). Unmatched junction bases numbered 8, after V lost 4 bases and J lost 5 bases. This CDR3 spans 14 amino acids. CDR3 nucleotides: TGTGCCAGCAGCGTGACAGGGCTAGGGTATGGCTACACCTTC. This codes for CASSVTGLGYGYTF.

V gene TRBV5-6 combines with J gene TRBJ2-3, with 10 bases identical to TRBD2. J gave up 6 bases and V 4 bases, and 11 bases lay outside the gene matches. This CDR3 comprises 16 residues. CDR1 is SGHDT and CDR2 is YYEEEE in the germline V gene. DNA of the CDR3: TGTGCCAGCAGCCCGGAGGGGAGCGGGGGGGCGGATACGCAGTATTTT. Amino acids: CASSPEGSGGADTQYF.

The chain combines TRBV7-9 with TRBJ1-3; 7 nucleotides line up with TRBD1. J gave up 0 bases and V 3 bases, and 8 bases lay outside the gene matches. In germline, CDR1 is SEHNR, CDR2 FQNEAQ (reference sequence). This CDR3 comprises 17 residues. Here the CDR3 reads CASSFPGDSSSGNTIYF. CDR3 nucleotide sequence: TGTGCCAGCAGCTTTCCTGGGGACAGCAGCTCTGGAAACACCATATATTTT.

The chain combines TRBV6-5 with TRBJ1-5; a weak D match, TRBD1 (5 bases). Trimming removed 5 bases at V and 7 bases at J, with 15 bases between. Germline lookup yields CDR1 MNHEY and CDR2 SVGAGI. This CDR3 is built from 14 residues. For the CDR3, the DNA is TGTGCCAGCAGTCTGGGGCAGGGTAAACAGCCCCAGCATTTT. Amino acids: CASSLGQGKQPQHF.

This chain uses TRBV6-6 with TRBJ1-5, with D possibly matching TRBD1 (5 bases). The CDR3 totals 14 residues. V lost 1 base, J lost 8 bases, and 12 bases lay in between. From germline, CDR1 is MNHNY and CDR2 SVGAGI (reference sequence). The CDR3 sequence is CASSYYTGQEPQHF. The CDR3 DNA follows: TGTGCCAGCAGTTACTACACAGGTCAGGAGCCCCAGCATTTT.

The chain carries TRBV9 and TRBJ1-2; D unclear. The V gene's germline CDR1 is SGDLS and CDR2 YYNGEE. The CDR3 is made up of 15 amino acids. The germline V and J ends were trimmed by 0 bases and 6 bases, with 15 bases remaining between them. The CDR3 is CASSVGGGYGDGYTF. CDR3 in DNA: TGTGCCAGCAGCGTAGGCGGAGGTTATGGGGATGGCTACACCTTC.

This chain joins TRBV21-1 and TRBJ2-7; the table gives TRBD1 as D, unverified against the DNA. TRBV21-1 is annotated as a pseudogene. The CDR3 consists of 12 residues. DNA of the CDR3: TGTGCCAGCAGCAACGACAGTCGGGAGCAGTACTTC. It translates to CASSNDSREQYF.

The chain carries TRBV27 and TRBJ2-2; 11 nucleotides agree with TRBD1. The CDR3 spans 19 residues. Germline lookup yields CDR1 MNHEY and CDR2 SMNVEV (reference sequence). The V gene end was trimmed by 4 bases and the J gene end by 5 bases; junction bases not matched to a gene: 15. CDR3 sequence: CASSSDVHGQGARTGELFF. The CDR3 nucleotides are TGTGCCAGCAGTTCGGACGTCCATGGACAGGGGGCGAGAACCGGGGAGCTGTTTTTT.

The V and J genes are TRBV7-2 and TRBJ2-5, with TRBD2 matching over 13 bases. The V gene end was trimmed by 5 bases and the J gene end by 5 bases; junction bases not matched to a gene: 8. CDR1 SGHTA and CDR2 FQGNSA come from the germline V gene. The CDR3 extends over 16 amino acids. The CDR3 coding sequence is TGTGCCAGCAGCATTGGACTAGCGGGGGCTGGGGAGACCCAGTACTTC. The encoded protein is CASSIGLAGAGETQYF.

The chain uses TRBV29-1 and TRBJ2-7, with 9 bases matching TRBD1. The CDR3 extends over 13 amino acids. Germline loops: CDR1 SQVTM, CDR2 ANQGSEA. The ends lost 3 bases at V and 2 bases at J; junction bases unmatched: 2. CDR3 nucleotide sequence: TGCAGCGTTGAGGGACAGGGTCCCTACGAGCAGTACTTC. Translation gives CSVEGQGPYEQYF.

The chain carries TRBV6-5 and TRBJ2-1; D is possibly TRBD2 (7 bases). V dropped 2 bases and J dropped 9 bases, with 14 bases sitting between them. Germline V gives CDR1 MNHEY, CDR2 SVGAGI. CDR3 size: 14 residues. The CDR3 DNA follows: TGTGCCAGCAGTTACGAGGGGGGGCCTGCTGAGCAGTTCTTC. It codes for CASSYEGGPAEQFF.

CDR3 bases: TGTGCTAGTGGTTTGTCATTACTCACTGAAGCTTTCTTT. Its translation is CASGLSLLTEAFF. The genes are TRBV12-5 and TRBJ1-1, with D unresolved. V lost 2 bases to trimming and J lost 4 bases, with 8 bases between them. Germline values: CDR1 LGHNT, CDR2 FRNRAP. This CDR3 is built from 13 residues.

The chain combines TRBV27 with TRBJ2-1; maybe TRBD1 (6 bases). V was pared by 5 bases and J by 2 bases, with 13 bases between. This CDR3 region has 15 residues. Germline V gene sequence: CDR1 MNHEY, CDR2 SMNVEV (reference sequence). As DNA, the CDR3 is TGTGCCAGCAGTCCTATAGGGGGAGCCTACAATGAGCAGTTCTTC. Translated: CASSPIGGAYNEQFF.